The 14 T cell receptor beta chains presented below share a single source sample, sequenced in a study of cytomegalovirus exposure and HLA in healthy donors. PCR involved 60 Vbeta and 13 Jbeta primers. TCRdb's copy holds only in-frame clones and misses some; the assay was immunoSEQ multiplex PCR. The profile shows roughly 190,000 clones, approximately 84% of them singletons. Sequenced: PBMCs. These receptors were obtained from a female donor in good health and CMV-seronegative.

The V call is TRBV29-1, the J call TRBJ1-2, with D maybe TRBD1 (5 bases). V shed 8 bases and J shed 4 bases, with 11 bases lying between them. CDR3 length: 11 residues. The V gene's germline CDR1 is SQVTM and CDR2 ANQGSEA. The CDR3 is CSLGGGYGYTF. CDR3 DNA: TGCAGCTTGGGGGGGGGCTATGGCTACACCTTC.

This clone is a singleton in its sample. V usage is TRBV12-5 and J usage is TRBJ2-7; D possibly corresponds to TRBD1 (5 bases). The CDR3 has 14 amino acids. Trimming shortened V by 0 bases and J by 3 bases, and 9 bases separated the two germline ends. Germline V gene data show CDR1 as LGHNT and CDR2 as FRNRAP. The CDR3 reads CASGLVPRDYEQYF. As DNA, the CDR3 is TGTGCTAGTGGTTTGGTACCCAGGGACTACGAGCAGTACTTC.

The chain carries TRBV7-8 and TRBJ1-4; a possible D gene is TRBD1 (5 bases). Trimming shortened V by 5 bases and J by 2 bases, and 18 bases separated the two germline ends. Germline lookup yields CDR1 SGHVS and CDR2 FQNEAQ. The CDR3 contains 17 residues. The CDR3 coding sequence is TGTGCCAGCAGCGGGTGGCCGGGGGTGATCACTAATGAAAAACTGTTTTTT. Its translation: CASSGWPGVITNEKLFF.

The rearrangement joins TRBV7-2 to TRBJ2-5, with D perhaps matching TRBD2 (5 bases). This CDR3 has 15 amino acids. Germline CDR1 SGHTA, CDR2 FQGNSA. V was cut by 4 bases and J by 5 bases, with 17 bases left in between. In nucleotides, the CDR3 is TGTGCCAGCAGCTCTAGCAGGCATAGATCTGAGACCCAGTACTTC. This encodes CASSSSRHRSETQYF.

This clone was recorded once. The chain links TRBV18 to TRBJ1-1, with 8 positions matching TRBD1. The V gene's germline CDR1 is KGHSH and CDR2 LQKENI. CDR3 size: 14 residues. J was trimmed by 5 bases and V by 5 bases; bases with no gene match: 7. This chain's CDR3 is CASSIQGVGTEAFF. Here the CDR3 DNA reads TGTGCCAGCTCAATACAGGGGGTTGGGACTGAAGCTTTCTTT. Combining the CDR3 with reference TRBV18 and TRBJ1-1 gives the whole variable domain NAGVMQNPRHLVRRRGQEARLRCSPMKGHSHVYWYRQLPEEGLKFMVYLQKENIIDESGMPKERFSAEFPKEGPSILRIQQVVRGDSAAYFCASSIQGVGTEAFFGQGTRLTVV.

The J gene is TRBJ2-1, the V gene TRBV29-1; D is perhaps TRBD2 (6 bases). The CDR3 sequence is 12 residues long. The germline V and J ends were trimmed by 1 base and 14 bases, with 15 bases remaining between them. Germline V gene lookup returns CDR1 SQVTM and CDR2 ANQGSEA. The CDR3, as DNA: TGCAGCGTTGAAGCAGCGCCGGGACTTGAGTTCTTC. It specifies CSVEAAPGLEFF.

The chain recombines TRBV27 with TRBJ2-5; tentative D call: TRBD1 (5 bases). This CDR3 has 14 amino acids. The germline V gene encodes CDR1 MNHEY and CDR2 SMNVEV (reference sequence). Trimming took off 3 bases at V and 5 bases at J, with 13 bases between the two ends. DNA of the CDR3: TGTGCCAGCAGTTTTACAGGCCAGGAGGAGACCCAGTACTTC. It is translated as CASSFTGQEETQYF.

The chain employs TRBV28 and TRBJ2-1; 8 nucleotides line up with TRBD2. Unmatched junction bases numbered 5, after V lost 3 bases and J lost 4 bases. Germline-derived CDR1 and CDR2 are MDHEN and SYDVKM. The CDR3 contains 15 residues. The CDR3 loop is CASSFPPSGYNEQFF. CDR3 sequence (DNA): TGTGCCAGCAGTTTTCCCCCTAGCGGGTACAATGAGCAGTTCTTC.

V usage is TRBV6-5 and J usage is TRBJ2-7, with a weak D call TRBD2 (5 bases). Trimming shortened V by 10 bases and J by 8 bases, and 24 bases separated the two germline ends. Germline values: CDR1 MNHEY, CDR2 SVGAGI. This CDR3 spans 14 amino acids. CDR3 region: CATQQTAAGVKQYF. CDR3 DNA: TGTGCCACCCAGCAGACGGCAGCCGGGGTAAAGCAGTACTTC.

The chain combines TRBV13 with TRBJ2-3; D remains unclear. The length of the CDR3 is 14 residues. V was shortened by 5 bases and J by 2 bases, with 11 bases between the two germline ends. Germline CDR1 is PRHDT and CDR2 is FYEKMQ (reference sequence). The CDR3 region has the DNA TGTGCCAGCAGCCCACGACTGGTCACAGATACGCAGTATTTT. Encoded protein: CASSPRLVTDTQYF.

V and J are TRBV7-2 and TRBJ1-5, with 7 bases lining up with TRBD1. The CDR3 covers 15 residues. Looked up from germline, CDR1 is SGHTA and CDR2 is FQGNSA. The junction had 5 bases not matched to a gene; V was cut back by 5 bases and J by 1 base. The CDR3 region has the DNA TGTGCCAGCAGCCGACAGGGCGGAAGCAATCAGCCCCAGCATTTT. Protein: CASSRQGGSNQPQHF.

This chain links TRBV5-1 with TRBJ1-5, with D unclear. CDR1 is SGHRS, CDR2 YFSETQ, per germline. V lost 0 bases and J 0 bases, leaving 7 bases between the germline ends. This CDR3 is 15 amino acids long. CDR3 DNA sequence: TGCGCCAGCAGCTTGGGAGGGAGTAGCAATCAGCCCCAGCATTTT. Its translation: CASSLGGSSNQPQHF.

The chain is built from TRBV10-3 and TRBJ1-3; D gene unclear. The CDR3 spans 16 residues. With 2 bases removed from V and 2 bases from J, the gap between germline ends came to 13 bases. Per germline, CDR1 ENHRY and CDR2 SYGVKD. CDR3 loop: CAISEGSSNPGNTIYF. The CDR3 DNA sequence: TGTGCCATCAGTGAGGGGAGTTCCAACCCTGGAAACACCATATATTTT.

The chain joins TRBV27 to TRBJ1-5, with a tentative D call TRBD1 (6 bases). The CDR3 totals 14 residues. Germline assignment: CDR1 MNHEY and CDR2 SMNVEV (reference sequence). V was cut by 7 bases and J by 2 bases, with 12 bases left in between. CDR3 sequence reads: CASKSAGGNQPQHF. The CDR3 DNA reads TGTGCCAGCAAATCAGCAGGGGGCAATCAGCCCCAGCATTTT.